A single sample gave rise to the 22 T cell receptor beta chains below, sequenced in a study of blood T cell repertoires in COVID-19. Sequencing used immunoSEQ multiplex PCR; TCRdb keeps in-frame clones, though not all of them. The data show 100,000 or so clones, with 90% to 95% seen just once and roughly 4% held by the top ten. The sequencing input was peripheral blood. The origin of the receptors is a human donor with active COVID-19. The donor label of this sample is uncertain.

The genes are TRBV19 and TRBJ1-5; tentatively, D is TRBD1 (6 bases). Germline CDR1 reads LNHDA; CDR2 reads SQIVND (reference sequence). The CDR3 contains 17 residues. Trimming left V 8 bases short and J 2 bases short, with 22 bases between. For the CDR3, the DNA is TGTGCCAGTCAACAGGGTACCCGCCGTTGGGGCAATCAGCCCCAGCATTTT. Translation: CASQQGTRRWGNQPQHF.

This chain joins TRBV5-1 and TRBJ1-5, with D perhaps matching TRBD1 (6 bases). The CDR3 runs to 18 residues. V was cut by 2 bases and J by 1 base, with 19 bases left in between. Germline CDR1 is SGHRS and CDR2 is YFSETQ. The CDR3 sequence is CASSLKGTRNSSNQPQHF. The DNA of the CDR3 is TGCGCCAGCAGCTTAAAGGGGACAAGGAATTCAAGCAATCAGCCCCAGCATTTT.

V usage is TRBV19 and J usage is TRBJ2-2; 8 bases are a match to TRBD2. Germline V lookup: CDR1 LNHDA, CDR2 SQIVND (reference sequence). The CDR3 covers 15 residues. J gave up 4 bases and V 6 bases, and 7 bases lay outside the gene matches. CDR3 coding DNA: TGTGCCAGTAGGGCGGGGGGACAACGCACCGGGGAGCTGTTTTTT. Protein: CASRAGGQRTGELFF.

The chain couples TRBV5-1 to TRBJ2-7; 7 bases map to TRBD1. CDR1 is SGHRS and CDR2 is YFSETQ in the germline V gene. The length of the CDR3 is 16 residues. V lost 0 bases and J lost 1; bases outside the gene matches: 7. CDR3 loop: CASSLEVGDSSYEQYF. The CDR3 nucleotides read TGCGCCAGCAGCTTGGAGGTAGGGGACAGTTCCTACGAGCAGTACTTC.

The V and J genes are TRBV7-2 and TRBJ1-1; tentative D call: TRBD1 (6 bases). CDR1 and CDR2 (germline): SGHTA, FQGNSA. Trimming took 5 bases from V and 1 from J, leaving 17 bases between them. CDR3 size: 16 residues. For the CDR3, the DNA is TGTGCCAGCAGCCCCGGTGGCAGAGGGGGGAACACTGAAGCTTTCTTT. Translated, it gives CASSPGGRGGNTEAFF.

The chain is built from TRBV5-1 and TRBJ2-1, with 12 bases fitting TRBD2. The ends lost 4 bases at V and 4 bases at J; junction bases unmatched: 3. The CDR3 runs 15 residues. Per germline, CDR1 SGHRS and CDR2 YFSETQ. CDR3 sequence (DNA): TGCGCCAGCAGCCCGGGGACTAGCGGGTACAATGAGCAGTTCTTC. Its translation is CASSPGTSGYNEQFF.

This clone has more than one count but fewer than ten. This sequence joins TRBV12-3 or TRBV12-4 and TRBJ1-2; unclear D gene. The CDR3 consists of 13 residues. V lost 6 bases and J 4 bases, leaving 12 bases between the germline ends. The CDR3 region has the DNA TGTGCCAGCAGCTCGCCAATAGTCTATGGCTACACCTTC. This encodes CASSSPIVYGYTF.

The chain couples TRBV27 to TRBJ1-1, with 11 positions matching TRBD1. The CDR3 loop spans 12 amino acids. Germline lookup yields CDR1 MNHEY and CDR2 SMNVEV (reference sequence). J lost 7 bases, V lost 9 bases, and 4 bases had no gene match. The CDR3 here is CASRGQGGEAFF. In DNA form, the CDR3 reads TGTGCCAGTAGGGGACAGGGGGGTGAAGCTTTCTTT.

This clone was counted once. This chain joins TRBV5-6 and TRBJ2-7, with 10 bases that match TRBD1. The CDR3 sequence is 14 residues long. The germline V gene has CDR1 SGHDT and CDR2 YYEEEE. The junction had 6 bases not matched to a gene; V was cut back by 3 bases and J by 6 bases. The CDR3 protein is CASSSGQGRSEQYF. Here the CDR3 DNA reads TGTGCCAGCAGCTCGGGACAGGGGCGGTCCGAGCAGTACTTC.

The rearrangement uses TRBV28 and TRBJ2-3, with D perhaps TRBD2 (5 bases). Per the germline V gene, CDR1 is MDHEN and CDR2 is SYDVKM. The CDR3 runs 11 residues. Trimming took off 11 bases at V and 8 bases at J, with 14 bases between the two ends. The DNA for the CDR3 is TGTGCCGCCGGGGAACGAGTTACGCAGTATTTT. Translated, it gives CAAGERVTQYF.

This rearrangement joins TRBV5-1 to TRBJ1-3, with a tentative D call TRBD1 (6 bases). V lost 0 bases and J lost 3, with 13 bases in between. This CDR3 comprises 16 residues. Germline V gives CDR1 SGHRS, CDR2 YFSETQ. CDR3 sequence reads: CASSLDLGAIGNTIYF. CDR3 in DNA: TGCGCCAGCAGCTTGGATCTGGGGGCAATTGGAAACACCATATATTTT.

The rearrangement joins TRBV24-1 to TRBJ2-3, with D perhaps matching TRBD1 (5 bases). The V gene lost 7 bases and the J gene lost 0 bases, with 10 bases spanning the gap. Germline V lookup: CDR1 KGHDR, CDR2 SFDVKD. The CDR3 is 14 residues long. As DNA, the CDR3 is TGTGCCACCAGACGACAGAGGAGCACAGATACGCAGTATTTT. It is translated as CATRRQRSTDTQYF.

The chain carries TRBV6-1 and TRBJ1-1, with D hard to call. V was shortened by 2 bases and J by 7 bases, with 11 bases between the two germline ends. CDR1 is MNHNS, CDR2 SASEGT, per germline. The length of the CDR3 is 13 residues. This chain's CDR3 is CASSEKAGFEAFF. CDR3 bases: TGTGCCAGCAGTGAAAAGGCAGGTTTTGAAGCTTTCTTT.

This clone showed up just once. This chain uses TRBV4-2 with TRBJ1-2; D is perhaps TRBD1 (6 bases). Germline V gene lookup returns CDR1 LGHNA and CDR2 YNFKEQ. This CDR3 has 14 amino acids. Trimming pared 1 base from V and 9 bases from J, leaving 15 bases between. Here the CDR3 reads CASSQGDTPWSYTF. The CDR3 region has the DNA TGTGCCAGCAGCCAAGGGGACACCCCGTGGAGCTACACCTTC.

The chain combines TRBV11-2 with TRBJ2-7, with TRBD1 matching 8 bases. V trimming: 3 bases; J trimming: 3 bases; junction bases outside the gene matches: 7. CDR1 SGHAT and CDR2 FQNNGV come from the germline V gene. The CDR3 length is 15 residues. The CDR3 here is CASSLKRTGNYEQYF. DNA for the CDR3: TGTGCCAGCAGCTTGAAGAGGACAGGGAACTACGAGCAGTACTTC.

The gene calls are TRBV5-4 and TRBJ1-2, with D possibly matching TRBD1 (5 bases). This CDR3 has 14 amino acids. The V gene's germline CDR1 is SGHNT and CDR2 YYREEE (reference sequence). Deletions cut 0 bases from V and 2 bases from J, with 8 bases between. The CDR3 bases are TGTGCCAGCAGCTTGGGGGGGGAGAACTATGGCTACACCTTC. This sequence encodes CASSLGGENYGYTF. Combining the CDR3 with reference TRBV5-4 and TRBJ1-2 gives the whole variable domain ETGVTQSPTHLIKTRGQQVTLRCSSQSGHNTVSWYQQALGQGPQFIFQYYREEENGRGNFPPRFSGLQFPNYSSELNVNALELDDSALYLCASSLGGENYGYTFGSGTRLTVV.

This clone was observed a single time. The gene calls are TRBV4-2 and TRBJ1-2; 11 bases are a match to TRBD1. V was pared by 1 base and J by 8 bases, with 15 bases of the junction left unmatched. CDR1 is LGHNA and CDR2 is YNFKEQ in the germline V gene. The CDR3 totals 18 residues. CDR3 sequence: CASSQGVRTGGPAVGYTF. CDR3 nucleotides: TGTGCCAGCAGCCAAGGGGTGAGGACAGGGGGCCCCGCCGTGGGCTACACCTTC.

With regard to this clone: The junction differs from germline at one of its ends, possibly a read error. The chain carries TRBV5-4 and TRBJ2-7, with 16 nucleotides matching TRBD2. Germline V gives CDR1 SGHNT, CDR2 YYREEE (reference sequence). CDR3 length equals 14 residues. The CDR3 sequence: CASSPGTSGRASTF. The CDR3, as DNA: TGTGCCAGCAGCCCCGGGACTAGCGGGAGGGCCTCCACATTC.

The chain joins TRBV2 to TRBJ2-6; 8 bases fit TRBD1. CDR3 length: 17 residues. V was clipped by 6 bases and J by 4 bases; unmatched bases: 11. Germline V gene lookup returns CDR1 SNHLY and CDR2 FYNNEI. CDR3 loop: CASRMDREQSGANVLTF. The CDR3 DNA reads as TGTGCCAGCAGGATGGACAGGGAACAGTCCGGGGCCAACGTCCTGACTTTC.

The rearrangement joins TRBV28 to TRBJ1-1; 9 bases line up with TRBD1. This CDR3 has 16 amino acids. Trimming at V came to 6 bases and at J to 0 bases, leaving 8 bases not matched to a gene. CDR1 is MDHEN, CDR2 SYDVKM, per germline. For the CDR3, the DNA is TGTGCCAGCAGCCGAGGACAGGGGTGGGTGAACACTGAAGCTTTCTTT. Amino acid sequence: CASSRGQGWVNTEAFF.

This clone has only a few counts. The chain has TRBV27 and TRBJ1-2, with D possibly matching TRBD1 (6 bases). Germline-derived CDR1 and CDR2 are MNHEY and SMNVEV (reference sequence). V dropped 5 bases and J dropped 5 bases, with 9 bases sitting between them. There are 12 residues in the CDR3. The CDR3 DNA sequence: TGTGCCAGCAGTCCCGACAGGTATGGCTACACCTTC. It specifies CASSPDRYGYTF.

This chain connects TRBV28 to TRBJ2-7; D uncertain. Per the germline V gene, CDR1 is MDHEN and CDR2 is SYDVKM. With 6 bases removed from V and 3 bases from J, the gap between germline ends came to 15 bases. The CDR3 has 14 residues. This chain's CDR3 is CASRRQLSRYEQYF. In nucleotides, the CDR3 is TGTGCCAGCAGGAGGCAGCTCTCCCGCTACGAGCAGTACTTC.